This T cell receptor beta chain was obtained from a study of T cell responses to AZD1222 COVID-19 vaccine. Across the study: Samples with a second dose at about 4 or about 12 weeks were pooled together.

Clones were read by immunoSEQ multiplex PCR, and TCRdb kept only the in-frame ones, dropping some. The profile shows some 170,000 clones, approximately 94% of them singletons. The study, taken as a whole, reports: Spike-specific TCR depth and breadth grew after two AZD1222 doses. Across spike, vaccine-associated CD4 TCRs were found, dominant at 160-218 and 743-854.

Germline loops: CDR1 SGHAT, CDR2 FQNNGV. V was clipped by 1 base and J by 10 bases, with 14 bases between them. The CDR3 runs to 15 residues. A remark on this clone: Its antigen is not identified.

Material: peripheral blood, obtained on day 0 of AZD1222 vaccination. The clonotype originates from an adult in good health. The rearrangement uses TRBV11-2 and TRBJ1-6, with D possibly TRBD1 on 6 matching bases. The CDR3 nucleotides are TGTGCCAGCAGCTTAGCAGGGGCCAGCGGGTCACCCCTCCACTTT. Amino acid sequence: CASSLAGASGSPLHF. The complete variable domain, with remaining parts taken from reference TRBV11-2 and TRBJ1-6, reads EAGVAQSPRYKIIEKRQSVAFWCNPISGHATLYWYQQILGQGPKLLIQFQNNGVVDDSQLPKDRFSAERLKGVDSTLKIQPAKLEDSAVYLCASSLAGASGSPLHFGNGTRLTVT.